What follows are 20 T cell receptor beta chains derived from one specimen sequenced in a study of shared clonotypes between healthy human individuals. Profiled with immunoSEQ multiplex PCR; TCRdb holds only in-frame clones, not every one. The sample includes about 470,000 clones, around 79% of them seen just once. The sequenced sample was PBMCs. These receptor sequences come from a middle-aged woman in good health. Some clones in this sample may be carry-over from other donors' samples.

The chain joins TRBV11-2 to TRBJ2-6; D call uncertain. From germline, CDR1 is SGHAT and CDR2 FQNNGV. The ends were cut back, 5 bases at V and 1 base at J, with 9 bases in the middle. The CDR3 sequence is 15 residues long. The CDR3 nucleotides read TGTGCCAGCAGCCCCTCAGTGTCTGGGGCCAACGTCCTGACTTTC. Protein: CASSPSVSGANVLTF.

V usage is TRBV7-2 and J usage is TRBJ2-3; 9 bases fit TRBD2. This CDR3 has 17 amino acids. Losses at the gene ends were 1 base for V and 5 bases for J; bases not matched to a gene: 10. Germline V gene sequence: CDR1 SGHTA, CDR2 FQGNSA. The DNA of the CDR3 is TGTGCCAGCAGCTTAGTGTGGGTGCGGGAGGGCCAAGATACGCAGTATTTT. This encodes CASSLVWVREGQDTQYF.

The chain links TRBV6-1 to TRBJ2-3; no definite D call. Trimming removed 3 bases from V and 4 bases from J, with 2 bases in between. The CDR3 spans 11 residues. Looked up from germline, CDR1 is MNHNS and CDR2 is SASEGT. The CDR3 DNA sequence: TGTGCCAGCAGTGAGCCAGATACGCAGTATTTT. Its protein product is CASSEPDTQYF.

This clone appeared a few times. This chain links TRBV7-9 with TRBJ2-3, with D unclear. Trimming took 5 bases from V and 2 from J, leaving 8 bases between them. Germline V gene data show CDR1 as SEHNR and CDR2 as FQNEAQ (reference sequence). The CDR3 spans 13 residues. The CDR3 nucleotides are TGTGCCAGCAGCACGGACCCCACAGATACGCAGTATTTT. It encodes CASSTDPTDTQYF.

As concerns this clone: At one boundary the junction diverges from the germline segment, which might be a read error. The DNA of the CDR3 is TGTGCCAGTAGCCCCCGGGCCTACTATGAGCAGTTCTTC. It yields the protein CASSPRAYYEQFF. The rearrangement joins TRBV19 to TRBJ2-1; D unresolved. CDR1 and CDR2 from the germline V gene are LNHDA and SQIVND (reference sequence). The CDR3 runs 13 residues. The whole variable domain, filled in from reference TRBV19 and TRBJ2-1, reads DGGITQSPKYLFRKEGQNVTLSCEQNLNHDAMYWYRQDPGQGLRLIYYSQIVNDFQKGDIAEGYSVSREKKESFPLTVTSAQKNPTAFYLCASSPRAYYEQFFGPGTRLTVL.

The chain has TRBV6-6 and TRBJ2-4; TRBD1 agrees at 8 bases. The CDR3 sequence is 12 residues long. Trimming removed 5 bases from V and 15 bases from J; junction bases left unmatched: 9. Looked up from germline, CDR1 is MNHNY and CDR2 is SVGAGI (reference sequence). CDR3 loop: CASSHQGAPMYF. In nucleotides, the CDR3 is TGTGCCAGCAGTCACCAGGGGGCCCCGATGTACTTC.

The chain has TRBV25-1 and TRBJ2-7; 8 bases agree with TRBD2. V shed 5 bases and J 6 bases; nucleotides not matched to a gene: 6. The length of the CDR3 is 13 residues. CDR1 and CDR2 (germline): MGHDK, SYGVNS. The chain's CDR3 is CASSNPGGGEQYF. The CDR3 region has the DNA TGTGCCAGCAGTAACCCGGGGGGGGGCGAGCAGTACTTC.

This chain links TRBV4-1 with TRBJ2-7, with 9 bases fitting TRBD2. Germline V CDR1 and CDR2: MGHRA, YSYEKL. J was trimmed by 2 bases and V by 0 bases; bases with no gene match: 5. This CDR3 contains 16 residues. The DNA of the CDR3 is TGCGCCAGCAGCCAAGAAGCTGGACTAGCGACCTACGAGCAGTACTTC. Amino acids: CASSQEAGLATYEQYF.

Concerning this clone itself: The same CDR3 can be traced to other DNA sequences in this sample. The gene calls are TRBV5-1 and TRBJ2-1; D tentatively reads TRBD1 or TRBD2 (5 bases each). CDR3 length: 15 amino acids. V gave up 1 base and J gave up 0 bases, with 8 bases separating them. The germline V gene has CDR1 SGHRS and CDR2 YFSETQ. In nucleotides, the CDR3 is TGCGCCAGCAGCTTGACTGGGGGCTCCTACAATGAGCAGTTCTTC. It specifies CASSLTGGSYNEQFF.

This clone was counted only a few times. Distinct nucleotide sequences in the sample also encode this CDR3. The rearrangement uses TRBV18 and TRBJ2-3, with TRBD2 as a possible D gene (5 bases). There are 15 residues in the CDR3. V lost 1 base, J lost 0 bases, and 8 bases lay in between. The germline V gene encodes CDR1 KGHSH and CDR2 LQKENI. The CDR3 sequence is CASSPLATSTDTQYF. CDR3 DNA: TGTGCCAGCTCACCACTAGCGACAAGCACAGATACGCAGTATTTT.

The count of this clone is one. The chain links TRBV19 to TRBJ2-6, with D perhaps assigned TRBD1 or TRBD2 (5 bases each). Germline V gene data show CDR1 as LNHDA and CDR2 as SQIVND (reference sequence). The V end was cut by 5 bases, the J end by 2 bases, with 7 bases between. CDR3 length equals 14 residues. The DNA of the CDR3 is TGTGCCAGTAGTCAGGGAGCTGGGGCCAACGTCCTGACTTTC. Protein: CASSQGAGANVLTF.

The chain couples TRBV11-1 to TRBJ2-7, with D possibly being TRBD2 (6 bases). Deletions cut 5 bases from V and 9 bases from J, with 23 bases between. In germline, CDR1 is SGHAT, CDR2 FQDESV (reference sequence). This CDR3 contains 15 residues. Here the CDR3 DNA reads TGTGCCAGCAGCCGTTTCAACGGACTATCCACTCTGCAGTACTTC. It translates to CASSRFNGLSTLQYF.

This chain connects TRBV19 to TRBJ1-4, with D possibly being TRBD1 (6 bases). This CDR3 comprises 16 residues. The germline V and J ends were trimmed by 5 bases and 5 bases, with 18 bases remaining between them. The germline gives CDR1 LNHDA, CDR2 SQIVND (reference sequence). CDR3 in DNA: TGTGCCAGTAGTCCTTCGGAGACAGGCGACAATGAAAAACTGTTTTTT. Translating it yields CASSPSETGDNEKLFF.

V is TRBV28 and J is TRBJ1-2, with 7 bases that match TRBD1. After removal of 6 bases from V and 4 bases from J, the junction contained 8 bases not matched to a gene. The CDR3 has 14 residues. The germline CDR1 and CDR2 sequences are MDHEN and SYDVKM. CDR3 residues: CASRYRGQSYGYTF. The CDR3 bases are TGTGCCAGCAGATATCGGGGACAGAGCTATGGCTACACCTTC.

This clone was counted between two and nine times. The genes are TRBV2 and TRBJ1-1; D is perhaps TRBD1 (5 bases). The CDR3 extends over 13 amino acids. CDR1 SNHLY and CDR2 FYNNEI come from the germline V gene. V was pared by 8 bases and J by 1 base, with 11 bases between. The CDR3 sequence: CASCGHPNTEAFF. CDR3 nucleotides: TGTGCCAGCTGCGGACATCCGAACACTGAAGCTTTCTTT.

V gene TRBV18 combines with J gene TRBJ1-1, with D unclear. Germline values: CDR1 KGHSH, CDR2 LQKENI. Trimming cost V 5 bases and J 5 bases, with 18 bases left between them. The CDR3 runs to 15 residues. The CDR3 nucleotides are TGTGCCAGCTCATCCACAGCGGACCTGGAGACTGAAGCTTTCTTT. It yields the protein CASSSTADLETEAFF.

The J gene is TRBJ1-5, the V gene TRBV28; a weak D match, TRBD1 (5 bases). V lost 6 bases and J lost 11, with 14 bases in between. Germline V gene lookup returns CDR1 MDHEN and CDR2 SYDVKM. CDR3 length: 12 amino acids. CDR3 in amino acids: CASRTGTRSQHF. CDR3 sequence (DNA): TGTGCCAGCAGAACCGGGACCAGGTCCCAGCATTTT.

V and J are TRBV4-2 and TRBJ2-2; D not certain. The germline V and J ends were trimmed by 2 bases and 1 base, with 11 bases remaining between them. In germline, CDR1 is LGHNA, CDR2 YNFKEQ. The CDR3 totals 16 residues. CDR3 sequence (DNA): TGTGCCAGCAGCCAACCAGGCAGCGTGAACACCGGGGAGCTGTTTTTT. Amino acids: CASSQPGSVNTGELFF.

The chain links TRBV11-2 to TRBJ2-1, with 10 positions matching TRBD1. CDR3 length: 15 residues. Germline V gene data show CDR1 as SGHAT and CDR2 as FQNNGV. V was clipped by 6 bases and J by 8 bases; unmatched bases: 10. The CDR3 spells CASRKTGGADHEQFF. The DNA of the CDR3 is TGTGCCAGCAGGAAGACAGGGGGCGCGGATCATGAGCAGTTCTTC.

This clone has only a few counts. The rearrangement links TRBV21-1 to TRBJ2-1. TRBV21-1 is shown as a pseudogene. This CDR3 is 16 amino acids long. CDR3 DNA: TGTGCCAGCAGCACGACAGGCGGGACGCAACTCAATGAGCAGTTCTTC. Translation gives CASSTTGGTQLNEQFF.